The 19 T cell receptor beta chains below come from one sample, sequenced in a study of neurological immune-mediated disorders. TCRdb itself ran the 5' RACE reads through MiXCR, one entry per CDR3 protein. The table lists about 55,000 distinct CDR3 sequences, approximately 3.8% of them singletons. Sequencing used PBMCs. The receptors shown here come from a man under 40 with multiple sclerosis.

Ten or more counts support this clonotype. The chain carries TRBV7-8 and TRBJ2-5; 13 positions agree with TRBD2. V was clipped by 5 bases and J by 1 base; unmatched bases: 10. This CDR3 comprises 18 residues. Germline V CDR1 and CDR2: SGHVS, FQNEAQ. The CDR3 DNA follows: TGTGCCAGCAGCCCGCGACTAGCGGGGGGCGCTCTCCAAGAGACCCAGTACTTC. This codes for CASSPRLAGGALQETQYF.

This clonotype appeared many times. The V call is TRBV12-3 or TRBV12-4, the J call TRBJ1-2, with D unresolved. The CDR3 is 14 amino acids. Trimming cost V 3 bases and J 4 bases, with 12 bases left between them. The CDR3 protein is CASSFGQLLYGYTF. The CDR3 DNA sequence: TGTGCCAGCAGTTTCGGTCAGCTTCTCTATGGCTACACCTTC.

At least ten counts were recorded for this clonotype. The rearrangement joins TRBV12-3 or TRBV12-4 to TRBJ2-7, with a possible D match to TRBD1 (5 bases). Trimming took 2 bases from V and 3 from J, leaving 17 bases between them. This CDR3 has 16 residues. CDR3 sequence reads: CASSLKGQGRGYEQYF. The DNA of the CDR3 is TGTGCCAGCAGTTTAAAAGGGCAGGGAAGGGGCTACGAGCAGTACTTC.

This clonotype showed up many times. Since a much larger clone is just one base distant, this may be a read error. The V gene is TRBV20-1, the J gene TRBJ2-1; D may be TRBD2 (5 bases). V lost 4 bases and J lost 1, with 11 bases in between. The germline gives CDR1 DFQATT, CDR2 SNEGSKA (reference sequence). There are 14 residues in the CDR3. The CDR3: CSAIGERSYNEQFF. The CDR3 nucleotides read TGCAGTGCTATCGGGGAGAGATCCTACAATGAGCAGTTCTTC.

This clonotype appeared many times. The chain recombines TRBV6-5 with TRBJ2-1; unclear D gene. The germline V gene encodes CDR1 MNHEY and CDR2 SVGAGI. V shed 5 bases and J shed 0 bases, with 14 bases lying between them. This CDR3 comprises 16 residues. In nucleotides, the CDR3 is TGTGCCAGCAGTAGATGGCCAATGGGCTCCTACAATGAGCAGTTCTTC. Translation: CASSRWPMGSYNEQFF.

This clonotype was observed many times. The chain recombines TRBV9 with TRBJ2-1; 7 bases map to TRBD2. With 3 bases clipped from V and 1 base from J, the junction kept 4 bases outside the gene matches. The CDR3 covers 15 residues. CDR1 SGDLS and CDR2 YYNGEE come from the germline V gene. CDR3 DNA sequence: TGTGCCAGCAGCGCCGGAGCGGGATCCTACAATGAGCAGTTCTTC. It is translated as CASSAGAGSYNEQFF.

This clonotype has just a few counts. J is TRBJ2-7 and V is TRBV20-1; 8 bases fit TRBD1. Germline assignment: CDR1 DFQATT and CDR2 SNEGSKA (reference sequence). The CDR3 is made up of 15 amino acids. The V gene end was trimmed by 4 bases and the J gene end by 5 bases; junction bases not matched to a gene: 13. In nucleotides, the CDR3 is TGCAGTGCTACTACCGGGACAGGCTTATCTGACGAGCAGTACTTC. The encoded protein is CSATTGTGLSDEQYF.

In its sample, this clonotype was seen many times. CDR3 sequence reads: CSARDSLRQGVGTTEAFF. As DNA, the CDR3 is TGCAGTGCTAGAGACAGCTTAAGACAGGGGGTTGGTACCACTGAAGCTTTCTTT. V usage is TRBV20-1 and J usage is TRBJ1-1; TRBD1 agrees at 9 bases. Losses at the gene ends were 0 bases for V and 4 bases for J; bases not matched to a gene: 15. The CDR3 runs to 18 residues. Germline V lookup: CDR1 DFQATT, CDR2 SNEGSKA (reference sequence).

The sample holds many counts of this clonotype. The gene calls are TRBV28 and TRBJ1-1; no firm D call. The CDR3 runs to 11 residues. CDR1 and CDR2 (germline): MDHEN, SYDVKM. Trimming shortened V by 6 bases and J by 10 bases, and 12 bases separated the two germline ends. CDR3 sequence: CASRPVAGAFF. Here the CDR3 DNA reads TGTGCCAGCAGGCCAGTAGCGGGAGCTTTCTTT.

The rearrangement uses TRBV7-9 and TRBJ1-1; 8 nucleotides align to TRBD1. Germline V gene lookup returns CDR1 SEHNR and CDR2 FQNEAQ (reference sequence). This CDR3 has 15 residues. V was clipped by 5 bases and J by 1 base; unmatched bases: 6. The CDR3 DNA reads as TGTGCCAGCAGCGCAAAGGACAGGGCGAACACTGAAGCTTTCTTT. Translating it yields CASSAKDRANTEAFF.

This clonotype was counted many times. The chain combines TRBV7-7 with TRBJ2-7; 7 nucleotides line up with TRBD2. Unmatched junction bases numbered 3, after V lost 1 base and J lost 6 bases. Germline V gives CDR1 SSHAT, CDR2 FNYEAQ (reference sequence). The CDR3 totals 13 residues. DNA for the CDR3: TGTGCCAGCAGCTTAGAGCGGGGCCGCGAGCAGTACTTC. Its translation is CASSLERGREQYF.

The table lists this clonotype with many counts. The chain recombines TRBV27 with TRBJ1-6; no clear D gene. V was cut by 6 bases and J by 0 bases, with 12 bases left in between. The CDR3 runs to 16 residues. CDR1 and CDR2 from the germline V gene are MNHEY and SMNVEV (reference sequence). DNA for the CDR3: TGTGCCAGCAGCCGCGACTCGAGCTCCTATAATTCACCCCTCCACTTT. Its protein product is CASSRDSSSYNSPLHF.

This clonotype has at least ten counts. This rearrangement joins TRBV7-7 to TRBJ2-1; 9 positions agree with TRBD1. Trimming at V came to 5 bases and at J to 0 bases, leaving 2 bases not matched to a gene. This CDR3 contains 15 residues. Germline CDR1 and CDR2: SSHAT and FNYEAQ (reference sequence). The CDR3 DNA reads as TGTGCCAGCAGCAAGGACAGGGGCTCCTACAATGAGCAGTTCTTC. It codes for CASSKDRGSYNEQFF.

This clonotype was seen repeatedly, ten times or more. This sequence joins TRBV5-5 and TRBJ2-3; D possibly matches TRBD1 or TRBD2 (6 bases each). The CDR3 sequence is 14 residues long. Trimming took 2 bases from V and 3 from J, leaving 10 bases between them. Germline V lookup: CDR1 SGHKS, CDR2 YYEKEE (reference sequence). The CDR3, as DNA: TGTGCCAGCAGCTTTGAGGGGGGTACAGATACGCAGTATTTT. Protein: CASSFEGGTDTQYF. Looking up the rest from reference TRBV5-5 and TRBJ2-3 gives the full variable domain: DAGVTQSPTHLIKTRGQQVTLRCSPISGHKSVSWYQQVLGQGPQFIFQYYEKEERGRGNFPDRFSARQFPNYSSELNVNALLLGDSALYLCASSFEGGTDTQYFGPGTRLTVL.

This clonotype was recorded at least ten times. The rearrangement links TRBV20-1 to TRBJ2-1; 8 bases agree with TRBD1. The CDR3 extends over 13 amino acids. V was pared by 6 bases and J by 2 bases, with 3 bases of the junction left unmatched. Germline values: CDR1 DFQATT, CDR2 SNEGSKA (reference sequence). This chain's CDR3 is CSARDRPYNEQFF. Written as DNA, the CDR3 is TGCAGTGCCCGGGACAGGCCCTACAATGAGCAGTTCTTC.

This clonotype was observed a few times. The genes are TRBV10-3 and TRBJ2-7, with 7 positions matching TRBD1. Germline trimming cut 6 bases from V and 2 bases from J; bases unmatched to any gene: 10. Germline V gives CDR1 ENHRY, CDR2 SYGVKD. The CDR3 totals 15 residues. The CDR3 coding sequence is TGTGCCATCAGCCCCGGACAGGCAGGCCCCTACGAGCAGTACTTC. Protein sequence: CAISPGQAGPYEQYF.

This clonotype occurred many times. CDR3 nucleotide sequence: TGCGCCAGCAGCTTGGCCGGGATGGGAAATGAGCAGTTCTTC. This codes for CASSLAGMGNEQFF. The gene calls are TRBV5-1 and TRBJ2-1; D is possibly TRBD2 (5 bases). Trimming stripped 0 bases from V and 7 bases from J, with 11 bases between. CDR3 size: 14 residues. The germline gives CDR1 SGHRS, CDR2 YFSETQ.

This clonotype came up many times. The gene calls are TRBV9 and TRBJ2-1; TRBD1 aligns across 8 bases. In germline, CDR1 is SGDLS, CDR2 YYNGEE. The CDR3 length is 15 residues. Trimming cost V 0 bases and J 3 bases; bases outside gene matches: 2. The CDR3 loop is CASSVVGQGYNEQFF. In nucleotides, the CDR3 is TGTGCCAGCAGCGTAGTAGGACAGGGCTACAATGAGCAGTTCTTC.

This clonotype was seen repeatedly, ten times or more. This chain connects TRBV20-1 to TRBJ1-2; D ambiguous. Germline V CDR1 and CDR2: DFQATT, SNEGSKA (reference sequence). V shed 5 bases and J shed 2 bases, with 15 bases lying between them. The CDR3 is 14 amino acids. The CDR3 nucleotides read TGCAGTGCTCCCTTGTATTCCGGGAACTATGGCTACACCTTC. It codes for CSAPLYSGNYGYTF.